The 21 T cell receptor beta chains below all came from one sample that was sequenced in a study of response to subunit inactivated influenza vaccine. A single record per CDR3 protein comes from TCRdb applying MiXCR to the RT-PCR reads. The sample shows a few hundred thousand distinct CDR3 sequences, 12% to 15% of them seen only once. The starting material was PBMCs from blood, obtained less than 13 days after vaccination. The receptors originated from a man aged 50 to 59 who received an inactivated influenza vaccine.

This clonotype was seen a few times. This chain links TRBV5-6 with TRBJ2-7, with 7 bases aligning to TRBD1. Germline assignment: CDR1 SGHDT and CDR2 YYEEEE. This CDR3 spans 14 amino acids. After removal of 4 bases from V and 5 bases from J, the junction contained 9 bases not matched to a gene. DNA for the CDR3: TGTGCCAGCAGCCCTTTGGGACAGCCTGACGAGCAGTACTTC. Its protein is CASSPLGQPDEQYF. The full variable domain, rest sourced from reference TRBV5-6 and TRBJ2-7, is DAGVTQSPTHLIKTRGQQVTLRCSPKSGHDTVSWYQQALGQGPQFIFQYYEEEERQRGNFPDRFSGHQFPNYSSELNVNALLLGDSALYLCASSPLGQPDEQYFGPGTRLTVT.

The rearrangement joins TRBV20-1 to TRBJ2-1; 11 nucleotides line up with TRBD2. V lost 6 bases, J lost 4 bases, and 8 bases stayed unmatched. Germline V lookup: CDR1 DFQATT, CDR2 SNEGSKA (reference sequence). The CDR3 consists of 15 residues. The CDR3 loop is CSAGGTSGIYNEQFF. CDR3 DNA: TGCAGTGCCGGCGGGACTAGCGGAATTTACAATGAGCAGTTCTTC.

This chain joins TRBV21-1 and TRBJ2-5; whether TRBD2, the table's D call, matches the DNA was not checked. TRBV21-1 is a known pseudogene. The CDR3 is 16 residues long. The CDR3 here is CASSKGPSGGEETQYF. The CDR3 region has the DNA TGTGCCAGCAGCAAAGGACCTAGCGGGGGCGAGGAGACCCAGTACTTC.

This clonotype was seen at least ten times. This chain joins TRBV29-1 and TRBJ2-5; D could derive from TRBD1 or TRBD2 (5 bases each). The germline gives CDR1 SQVTM, CDR2 ANQGSEA. Deletions cut 4 bases from V and 5 bases from J, with 8 bases between. This CDR3 spans 11 amino acids. CDR3 protein: CSVGGSETQYF. CDR3 in DNA: TGCAGCGTTGGGGGGAGTGAGACCCAGTACTTC.

In its sample, this clonotype was seen a few times. Here the CDR3 DNA reads TGTGCCAGTAACCACAACAATGAGCAGTTCTTC. Translating gives CASNHNNEQFF. The V gene is TRBV28, the J gene TRBJ2-1; D is unresolved. V lost 9 bases and J lost 5, with 8 bases in between. The CDR3 is 11 residues long. Per germline, CDR1 MDHEN and CDR2 SYDVKM.

The V call is TRBV24-1, the J call TRBJ1-5, with no clear D. The germline gives CDR1 KGHDR, CDR2 SFDVKD. Trimming removed 3 bases at V and 2 bases at J, with 10 bases between. CDR3 size: 15 residues. The CDR3 DNA follows: TGTGCCACCAGTGATAGGAGAAGCGGCAATCAGCCCCAGCATTTT. Translating gives CATSDRRSGNQPQHF.

This clonotype was observed a handful of times. The chain combines TRBV11-2 with TRBJ2-1, with TRBD2 identical over 8 bases. Losses at the gene ends were 1 base for V and 9 bases for J; bases not matched to a gene: 17. This CDR3 has 18 residues. Looked up from germline, CDR1 is SGHAT and CDR2 is FQNNGV. CDR3 region: CASSLVAGGVVRFLEQFF. The DNA of the CDR3 is TGTGCCAGCAGCTTAGTTGCGGGAGGAGTAGTTAGGTTCCTTGAGCAGTTCTTC.

There are a few counts of this clonotype. This sequence joins TRBV7-9 and TRBJ2-2; 7 bases are shared with TRBD1. CDR3 length: 16 amino acids. With V trimmed by 8 bases and J by 5 bases, 14 bases remained unmatched. Germline CDR1 is SEHNR and CDR2 is FQNEAQ (reference sequence). The CDR3 nucleotides read TGTGCCAGCCTTCGGGGACAGTTAGAACCTACCGGGGAGCTGTTTTTT. Its translation is CASLRGQLEPTGELFF.

The chain carries TRBV6-5 and TRBJ1-1; TRBD1 might be the D (6 bases). The germline CDR1 and CDR2 sequences are MNHEY and SVGAGI. Trimming shortened V by 2 bases and J by 8 bases, and 12 bases separated the two germline ends. The CDR3 contains 13 residues. CDR3 in amino acids: CASSYPDSSEAFF. CDR3 coding DNA: TGTGCCAGCAGTTACCCGGACAGTTCCGAAGCTTTCTTT.

Only a few counts were recorded for this clonotype. V and J are TRBV5-1 and TRBJ2-5, with 11 bases lining up with TRBD2. Per germline, CDR1 SGHRS and CDR2 YFSETQ. The CDR3 length is 15 residues. V lost 7 bases to trimming and J lost 2 bases; unmatched junction nucleotides: 7. As DNA, the CDR3 is TGCGCCAGCGGTACTAGCGGGAGTGGGCAAGAGACCCAGTACTTC. The encoded protein is CASGTSGSGQETQYF.

This clonotype was observed a handful of times. The junction shows a germline mismatch at one end, possibly a read error. This rearrangement joins TRBV12-3 or TRBV12-4 to TRBJ2-1, with TRBD2 matching over 12 bases. This CDR3 comprises 14 residues. The CDR3 loop is CASSLAGGEGEQFF. Here the CDR3 DNA reads TGTGCCAGCAGTCTAGCGGGAGGGGAGGGTGAGCAGTTCTTC.

This chain joins TRBV18 and TRBJ2-7, with 10 bases lining up with TRBD2. V dropped 0 bases and J dropped 2; count of bases not matched to a gene: 1. Looked up from germline, CDR1 is KGHSH and CDR2 is LQKENI. CDR3 length: 15 amino acids. DNA for the CDR3: TGTGCCAGCTCACCACCCCTAGCGGGAGCCTACGAGCAGTACTTC. It translates to CASSPPLAGAYEQYF.

The chain couples TRBV20-1 to TRBJ2-7; 12 bases align to TRBD1. J lost 7 bases, V lost 3 bases, and 10 bases had no gene match. Germline V gives CDR1 DFQATT, CDR2 SNEGSKA (reference sequence). The CDR3 length is 15 residues. This CDR3 is CSARGSGQGALEQYF. As DNA, the CDR3 is TGCAGTGCTAGGGGATCGGGACAGGGGGCACTTGAGCAGTACTTC.

This clonotype was seen repeatedly, ten times or more. The chain combines TRBV5-1 with TRBJ1-2; D is ambiguous. This CDR3 contains 15 residues. Looked up from germline, CDR1 is SGHRS and CDR2 is YFSETQ. V was shortened by 0 bases and J by 3 bases, with 12 bases between the two germline ends. DNA of the CDR3: TGCGCCAGCAGCTTGGTTGCGGGTAGCCACTATGGCTACACCTTC. Its protein product is CASSLVAGSHYGYTF.

This clonotype appeared many times. The chain combines TRBV12-3 or TRBV12-4 with TRBJ2-3, with unresolved D. The CDR3 sequence is 13 residues long. V was clipped by 8 bases and J by 1 base, with 10 bases between them. CDR3 residues: CASCRGRTDTQYF. CDR3 nucleotide sequence: TGTGCCAGCTGTCGAGGCCGCACAGATACGCAGTATTTT.

The chain recombines TRBV24-1 with TRBJ2-1; no definite D call. The germline V and J ends were trimmed by 3 bases and 9 bases, with 20 bases remaining between them. CDR1 KGHDR and CDR2 SFDVKD come from the germline V gene. The CDR3 consists of 16 residues. CDR3 amino acids: CATSDPKRLHNGEQFF. In DNA, the CDR3 is TGTGCCACCAGTGATCCTAAGAGGCTCCACAATGGTGAGCAGTTCTTC.

This clonotype was counted between two and nine times. The V gene is TRBV18, the J gene TRBJ1-5; D perhaps matches TRBD1 (6 bases). The germline CDR1 and CDR2 sequences are KGHSH and LQKENI. This CDR3 is 15 amino acids long. Between the trimmed V and J ends, which lost 3 bases and 3 bases, there was a span of 12 bases. CDR3 protein: CASSPIQGFNQPQHF. The CDR3 region has the DNA TGTGCCAGCTCACCCATACAGGGATTCAATCAGCCCCAGCATTTT.

The V and J genes are TRBV11-1 and TRBJ2-1; D remains ambiguous. Looked up from germline, CDR1 is SGHAT and CDR2 is FQDESV (reference sequence). The V gene lost 0 bases and the J gene lost 0 bases, with 12 bases spanning the gap. CDR3 length equals 17 residues. Here the CDR3 DNA reads TGTGCCAGCAGCTTAGCTCGGGCGTCCAGCTCCTACAATGAGCAGTTCTTC. The encoded protein is CASSLARASSSYNEQFF.

The chain employs TRBV9 and TRBJ1-1, with D perhaps TRBD1 (5 bases). This CDR3 is built from 14 residues. CDR1 is SGDLS, CDR2 YYNGEE, per germline. Trimming shortened V by 5 bases and J by 0 bases, and 11 bases separated the two germline ends. This chain's CDR3 is CASSVGPVNTEAFF. CDR3 DNA sequence: TGTGCCAGCAGTGTGGGACCGGTGAACACTGAAGCTTTCTTT.

The V and J genes are TRBV5-1 and TRBJ1-1; TRBD1 matches 9 bases. The CDR3 has 15 amino acids. Germline V lookup: CDR1 SGHRS, CDR2 YFSETQ. After removal of 2 bases from V and 4 bases from J, the junction contained 6 bases not matched to a gene. This CDR3 reads CASSLQGARSTEAFF. CDR3 coding DNA: TGCGCCAGCAGCTTACAGGGGGCGCGGAGCACTGAAGCTTTCTTT.

This clonotype appeared a few times. The CDR3: CAWSPRPTEAFF. The CDR3 bases are TGTGCCTGGAGCCCCCGACCCACTGAAGCTTTCTTT. V gene TRBV30 combines with J gene TRBJ1-1; D ambiguous. The V gene lost 3 bases and the J gene lost 4 bases, with 9 bases spanning the gap. The CDR3 is 12 amino acids. Germline V gene sequence: CDR1 GTSNPN, CDR2 SVGIG (reference sequence).